Shown below are 16 T cell receptor beta chains from a single sample sequenced in a study of shared clonotypes between healthy human individuals. The method was immunoSEQ multiplex PCR; TCRdb's version includes in-frame clones alone and lacks a portion of them. The table shows some 660,000 clones, with roughly 73% occurring only once. The sequenced sample consisted of memory CD4+ T cells sorted from blood. Subset noted: CD45RA-negative fraction. Every receptor here comes from a woman in her 30s in good health.

This chain links TRBV19 with TRBJ2-1, with TRBD2 matching 9 bases. The CDR3 extends over 16 amino acids. Trimming took 4 bases from V and 4 from J; bases not matched to a gene: 8. From germline, CDR1 is LNHDA and CDR2 SQIVND (reference sequence). CDR3 coding DNA: TGTGCCAGTAGTAAAAGACTAGCGGAGACTTACAATGAGCAGTTCTTC. Translating gives CASSKRLAETYNEQFF.

This chain connects TRBV9 to TRBJ2-6; no clear D gene. Trimming cost V 2 bases and J 0 bases, with 6 bases left between them. This CDR3 spans 15 amino acids. Per germline, CDR1 SGDLS and CDR2 YYNGEE. The CDR3 loop is CASSVGVSGANVLTF. The CDR3 DNA is TGTGCCAGCAGCGTTGGAGTCTCTGGGGCCAACGTCCTGACTTTC.

The chain links TRBV6-6 to TRBJ2-7; D is uncertain. The CDR3 has 16 amino acids. Germline-derived CDR1 and CDR2 are MNHNY and SVGAGI (reference sequence). V lost 5 bases and J 0 bases, leaving 17 bases between the germline ends. The CDR3 DNA is TGTGCCAGCAGTCCTCTTTCGGGCACACTCTCCTACGAGCAGTACTTC. It encodes CASSPLSGTLSYEQYF.

This chain joins TRBV27 and TRBJ2-5; TRBD2 agrees at 7 bases. J gave up 2 bases and V 1 base, and 7 bases lay outside the gene matches. Germline V lookup: CDR1 MNHEY, CDR2 SMNVEV (reference sequence). The CDR3 totals 16 residues. CDR3 sequence (DNA): TGTGCCAGCAGTTTATGGGGCGGGGGTTTACAAGAGACCCAGTACTTC. This sequence encodes CASSLWGGGLQETQYF.

This clone was seen a single time. This chain links TRBV28 with TRBJ1-2; possible D gene TRBD1, 5 bases. The germline V gene encodes CDR1 MDHEN and CDR2 SYDVKM. The CDR3 is 11 amino acids. Trimming stripped 5 bases from V and 13 bases from J, with 14 bases between. CDR3 sequence: CASSRLGVRTF. For the CDR3, the DNA is TGTGCCAGCAGTCGTCTGGGGGTGCGCACCTTC.

This sequence joins TRBV7-7 and TRBJ2-2, with D possibly matching TRBD1 (5 bases). This CDR3 has 14 residues. Germline CDR1 reads SSHAT; CDR2 reads FNYEAQ (reference sequence). The V end lost 1 base, the J end lost 6 bases, and 9 bases lay between the germline ends. The CDR3 is CASSLGTRAGELFF. The CDR3 DNA follows: TGTGCCAGCAGCTTAGGGACACGGGCCGGGGAGCTGTTTTTT. Full variable domain (remainder filled in from reference TRBV7-7 and TRBJ2-2): GAGVSQSPRYKVTKRGQDVTLRCDPISSHATLYWYQQALGQGPEFLTYFNYEAQPDKSGLPSDRFSAERPEGSISTLTIQRTEQRDSAMYRCASSLGTRAGELFFGEGSRLTVL.

The chain joins TRBV19 to TRBJ1-2; maybe TRBD1 (5 bases). The germline gives CDR1 LNHDA, CDR2 SQIVND (reference sequence). Between the trimmed V and J ends, which lost 8 bases and 4 bases, there was a span of 17 bases. The CDR3 extends over 14 amino acids. CDR3 nucleotide sequence: TGTGCCAGTTTTAAAGACGGGGCCTTCTATGGCTACACCTTC. The encoded protein is CASFKDGAFYGYTF.

This rearrangement joins TRBV5-1 to TRBJ2-2, with D possibly TRBD1 on 5 matching bases. CDR1 and CDR2 (germline): SGHRS, YFSETQ. The V end was cut by 0 bases, the J end by 6 bases, with 15 bases between. The CDR3 length is 16 residues. CDR3 in DNA: TGCGCCAGCAGCTTGGCGCGGCAGGGTGGGGCCGGGGAGCTGTTTTTT. Translating it yields CASSLARQGGAGELFF.

V usage is TRBV5-1 and J usage is TRBJ2-5; TRBD2 aligns across 7 bases. This CDR3 has 15 amino acids. Germline lookup yields CDR1 SGHRS and CDR2 YFSETQ. V shed 5 bases, J shed 5 bases, and the junction held 12 bases outside the gene matches. The CDR3 DNA reads as TGCGCCAGCAGACTCCTAGCGGAGCCCACGGAGACCCAGTACTTC. As protein: CASRLLAEPTETQYF.

This clone was seen a handful of times. This chain joins TRBV6-4 and TRBJ2-2; D is unresolved. From germline, CDR1 is MRHNA and CDR2 SNTAGT. The CDR3 contains 14 residues. Between the trimmed V and J ends, which lost 6 bases and 0 bases, there was a span of 8 bases. CDR3 DNA sequence: TGTGCCAGCAGAATCAATGCGAACACCGGGGAGCTGTTTTTT. It translates to CASRINANTGELFF.

V and J are TRBV6-5 and TRBJ1-4; D gene uncertain. The length of the CDR3 is 14 residues. V lost 2 bases, J lost 7 bases, and 11 bases lay in between. Germline CDR1 MNHEY, CDR2 SVGAGI. The CDR3 loop reads CASSYGGRPEKLFF. As DNA, the CDR3 is TGTGCCAGCAGTTACGGTGGACGGCCTGAAAAACTGTTTTTT.

This clone was counted only a few times. The chain carries TRBV5-1 and TRBJ1-1; 7 nucleotides align to TRBD1. V lost 0 bases to trimming and J lost 1 base; unmatched junction nucleotides: 3. There are 15 residues in the CDR3. Germline values: CDR1 SGHRS, CDR2 YFSETQ. The CDR3 loop reads CASSLAWDRNTEAFF. The CDR3 DNA reads as TGCGCCAGCAGCTTGGCCTGGGACAGGAACACTGAAGCTTTCTTT. Full variable domain (rest looked up from reference TRBV5-1 and TRBJ1-1): KAGVTQTPRYLIKTRGQQVTLSCSPISGHRSVSWYQQTPGQGLQFLFEYFSETQRNKGNFPGRFSGRQFSNSRSEMNVSTLELGDSALYLCASSLAWDRNTEAFFGQGTRLTVV.

The V gene is TRBV19, the J gene TRBJ2-4; D gene uncertain. Trimming removed 5 bases from V and 0 bases from J, with 11 bases in between. CDR3 length equals 15 residues. Germline V gene data show CDR1 as LNHDA and CDR2 as SQIVND (reference sequence). The CDR3 DNA is TGTGCCAGTAGTGCCCCGAAAATAGCCAAAAACATTCAGTACTTC. It specifies CASSAPKIAKNIQYF. Full variable domain (outside the CDR3, taken from reference TRBV19 and TRBJ2-4): DGGITQSPKYLFRKEGQNVTLSCEQNLNHDAMYWYRQDPGQGLRLIYYSQIVNDFQKGDIAEGYSVSREKKESFPLTVTSAQKNPTAFYLCASSAPKIAKNIQYFGAGTRLSVL.

The chain links TRBV7-2 to TRBJ1-4, with D perhaps matching TRBD1 (5 bases). The CDR3 has 14 amino acids. Trimming removed 2 bases at V and 4 bases at J, with 8 bases between. Germline-derived CDR1 and CDR2 are SGHTA and FQGNSA. This CDR3 reads CASSLWGGNEKLFF. The DNA of the CDR3 is TGTGCCAGCAGCTTATGGGGGGGTAATGAAAAACTGTTTTTT.

The chain has TRBV11-1 and TRBJ1-2; D remains ambiguous. Germline loops: CDR1 SGHAT, CDR2 FQDESV (reference sequence). Trimming removed 5 bases from V and 5 bases from J, with 12 bases in between. This CDR3 has 13 residues. CDR3 in DNA: TGTGCCAGCAGCCCCCCTGGCCCATATGGCTACACCTTC. Translation: CASSPPGPYGYTF. Variable domain in full (rest from reference TRBV11-1 and TRBJ1-2): EAEVAQSPRYKITEKSQAVAFWCDPISGHATLYWYRQILGQGPELLVQFQDESVVDDSQLPKDRFSAERLKGVDSTLKIQPAELGDSAMYLCASSPPGPYGYTFGSGTRLTVV.

Only a few counts were recorded for this clone. This chain links TRBV9 with TRBJ1-5, with 9 nucleotides matching TRBD1. V shed 4 bases and J 3 bases; nucleotides not matched to a gene: 5. CDR1 and CDR2 from the germline V gene are SGDLS and YYNGEE. CDR3 size: 15 residues. The CDR3 sequence: CASSLTGGFNQPQHF. The CDR3 DNA is TGTGCCAGCAGCCTTACAGGGGGCTTCAATCAGCCCCAGCATTTT.